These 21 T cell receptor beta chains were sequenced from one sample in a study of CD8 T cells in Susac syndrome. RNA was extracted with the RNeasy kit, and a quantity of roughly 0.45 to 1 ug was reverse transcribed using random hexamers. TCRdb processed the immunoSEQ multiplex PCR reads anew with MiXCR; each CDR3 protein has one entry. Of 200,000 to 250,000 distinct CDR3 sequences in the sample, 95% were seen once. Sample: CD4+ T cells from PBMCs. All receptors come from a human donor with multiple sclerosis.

The CDR3 DNA follows: TGTGCCAGCAGCCCAGGGACATTAAAAGGGGACACTGAAGCTTTCTTT. This sequence encodes CASSPGTLKGDTEAFF. This chain links TRBV5-4 with TRBJ1-1, with D tentatively TRBD1 (6 bases). The V and J ends lost 4 bases and 3 bases respectively, with 19 bases between them. The CDR3 contains 16 residues. Germline CDR1 and CDR2: SGHNT and YYREEE (reference sequence).

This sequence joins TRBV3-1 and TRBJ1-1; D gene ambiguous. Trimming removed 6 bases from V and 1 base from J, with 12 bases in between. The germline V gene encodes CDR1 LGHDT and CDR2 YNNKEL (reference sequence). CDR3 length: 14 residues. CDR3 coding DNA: TGTGCCAGCAGACCCACCCCAAAGAACACTGAAGCTTTCTTT. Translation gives CASRPTPKNTEAFF.

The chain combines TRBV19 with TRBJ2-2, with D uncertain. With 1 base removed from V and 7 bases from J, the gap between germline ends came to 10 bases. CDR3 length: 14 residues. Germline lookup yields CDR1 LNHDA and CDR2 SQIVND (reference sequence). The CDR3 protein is CASSIVKTGGELFF. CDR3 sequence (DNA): TGTGCCAGTAGTATAGTCAAGACGGGCGGGGAGCTGTTTTTT. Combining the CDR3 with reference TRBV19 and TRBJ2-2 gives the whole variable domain DGGITQSPKYLFRKEGQNVTLSCEQNLNHDAMYWYRQDPGQGLRLIYYSQIVNDFQKGDIAEGYSVSREKKESFPLTVTSAQKNPTAFYLCASSIVKTGGELFFGEGSRLTVL.

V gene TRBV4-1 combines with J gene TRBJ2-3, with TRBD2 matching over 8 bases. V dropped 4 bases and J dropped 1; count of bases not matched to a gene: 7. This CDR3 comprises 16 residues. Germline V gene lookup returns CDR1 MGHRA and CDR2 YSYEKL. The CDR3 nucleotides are TGCGCCAGCAGCCCTTTAGCGGGATTGGGCACAGATACGCAGTATTTT. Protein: CASSPLAGLGTDTQYF.

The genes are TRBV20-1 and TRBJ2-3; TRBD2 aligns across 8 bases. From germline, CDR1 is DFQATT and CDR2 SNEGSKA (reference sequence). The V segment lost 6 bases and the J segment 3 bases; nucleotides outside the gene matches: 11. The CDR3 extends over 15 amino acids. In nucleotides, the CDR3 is TGCAGTGCCGCCTCGGGGCGGGGGGCGACAGATACGCAGTATTTT. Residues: CSAASGRGATDTQYF.

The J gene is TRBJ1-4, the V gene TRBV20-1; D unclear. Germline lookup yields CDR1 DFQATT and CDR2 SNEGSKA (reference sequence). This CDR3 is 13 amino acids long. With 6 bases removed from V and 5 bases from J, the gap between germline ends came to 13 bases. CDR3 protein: CSATTPENEKLFF. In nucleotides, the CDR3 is TGCAGTGCAACGACCCCGGAGAATGAAAAACTGTTTTTT.

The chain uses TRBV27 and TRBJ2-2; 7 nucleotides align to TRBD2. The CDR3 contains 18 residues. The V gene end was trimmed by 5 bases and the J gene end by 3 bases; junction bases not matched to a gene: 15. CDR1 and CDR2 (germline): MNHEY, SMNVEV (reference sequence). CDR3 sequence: CASSRQTTSVSHTGELFF. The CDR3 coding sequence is TGTGCCAGCAGTCGACAAACCACTAGCGTTTCGCACACCGGGGAGCTGTTTTTT.

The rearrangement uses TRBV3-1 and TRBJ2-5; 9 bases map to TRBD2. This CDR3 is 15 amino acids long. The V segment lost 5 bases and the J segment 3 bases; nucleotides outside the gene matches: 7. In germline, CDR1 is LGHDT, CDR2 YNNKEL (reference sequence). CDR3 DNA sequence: TGTGCCAGCAGCGGAAGGACTAGCGCCAAAGAGACCCAGTACTTC. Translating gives CASSGRTSAKETQYF.

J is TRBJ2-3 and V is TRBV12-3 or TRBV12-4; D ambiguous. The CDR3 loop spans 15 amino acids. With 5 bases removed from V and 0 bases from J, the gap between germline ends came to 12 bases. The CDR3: CASSPSDPSTDTQYF. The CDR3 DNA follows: TGTGCCAGCAGTCCTTCAGACCCCAGCACAGATACGCAGTATTTT.

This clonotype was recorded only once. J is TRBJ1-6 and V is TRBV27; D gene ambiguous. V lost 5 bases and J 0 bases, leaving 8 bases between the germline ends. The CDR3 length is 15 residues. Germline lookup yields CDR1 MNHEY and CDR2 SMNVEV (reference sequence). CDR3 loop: CASSLLSSYNSPLHF. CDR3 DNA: TGTGCCAGCAGTCTACTTAGCTCCTATAATTCACCCCTCCACTTT.

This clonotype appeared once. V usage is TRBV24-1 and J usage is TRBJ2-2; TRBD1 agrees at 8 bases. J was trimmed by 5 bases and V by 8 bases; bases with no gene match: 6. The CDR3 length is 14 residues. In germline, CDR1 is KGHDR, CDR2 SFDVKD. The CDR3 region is CATNRRGLTGELFF. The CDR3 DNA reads TGTGCCACCAACCGCAGGGGGCTTACCGGGGAGCTGTTTTTT.

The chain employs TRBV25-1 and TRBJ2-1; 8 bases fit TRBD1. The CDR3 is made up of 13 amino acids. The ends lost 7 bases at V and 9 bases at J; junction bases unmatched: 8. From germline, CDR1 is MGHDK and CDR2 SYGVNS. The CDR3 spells CASKGQGRVEQFF. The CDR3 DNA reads TGTGCCAGCAAAGGACAGGGAAGAGTTGAGCAGTTCTTC. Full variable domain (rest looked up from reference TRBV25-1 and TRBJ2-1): EADIYQTPRYLVIGTGKKITLECSQTMGHDKMYWYQQDPGMELHLIHYSYGVNSTEKGDLSSESTVSRIRTEHFPLTLESARPSHTSQYLCASKGQGRVEQFFGPGTRLTVL.

The CDR3 loop reads CASSLRDRVKHGGYTF. CDR3 coding DNA: TGTGCCAGCAGCCTCCGGGACAGGGTCAAGCACGGTGGCTACACCTTC. The chain couples TRBV28 to TRBJ1-2, with 9 positions matching TRBD1. Per the germline V gene, CDR1 is MDHEN and CDR2 is SYDVKM. The trim removed 6 bases at V and 7 bases at J, leaving 15 bases unmatched. This CDR3 region has 16 residues.

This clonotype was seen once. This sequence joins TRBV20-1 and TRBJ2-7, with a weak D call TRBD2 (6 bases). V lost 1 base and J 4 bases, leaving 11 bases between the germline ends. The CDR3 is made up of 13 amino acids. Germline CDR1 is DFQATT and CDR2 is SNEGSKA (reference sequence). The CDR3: CSARGELAYEQYF. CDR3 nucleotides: TGCAGTGCTAGAGGGGAGCTAGCGTACGAGCAGTACTTC.

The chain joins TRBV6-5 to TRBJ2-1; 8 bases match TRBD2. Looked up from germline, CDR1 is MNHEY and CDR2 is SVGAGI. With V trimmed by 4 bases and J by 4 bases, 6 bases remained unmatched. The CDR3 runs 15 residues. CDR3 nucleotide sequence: TGTGCCAGCAGTTTTAGCGGGGTTAAGTACAATGAGCAGTTCTTC. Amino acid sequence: CASSFSGVKYNEQFF.

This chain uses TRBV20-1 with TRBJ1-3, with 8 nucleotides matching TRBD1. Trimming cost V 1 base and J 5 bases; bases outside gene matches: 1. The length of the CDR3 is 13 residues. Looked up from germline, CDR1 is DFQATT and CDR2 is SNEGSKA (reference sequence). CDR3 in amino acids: CSARGQGRNTIYF. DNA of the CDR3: TGCAGTGCTAGAGGACAGGGGAGAAACACCATATATTTT.

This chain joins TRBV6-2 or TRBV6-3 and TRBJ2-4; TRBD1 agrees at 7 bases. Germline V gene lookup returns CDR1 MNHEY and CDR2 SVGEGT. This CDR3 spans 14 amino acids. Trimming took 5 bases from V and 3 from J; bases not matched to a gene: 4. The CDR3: CASSTRDSKNIQYF. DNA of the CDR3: TGTGCCAGCAGTACCCGGGACAGCAAAAACATTCAGTACTTC.

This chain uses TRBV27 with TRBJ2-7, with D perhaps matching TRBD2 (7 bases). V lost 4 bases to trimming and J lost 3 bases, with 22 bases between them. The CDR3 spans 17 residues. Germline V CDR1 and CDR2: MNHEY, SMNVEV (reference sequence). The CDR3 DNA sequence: TGTGCCAGCAGTTGGGGACCCCGAAGGGGGGGCGACTACGAGCAGTACTTC. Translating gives CASSWGPRRGGDYEQYF.

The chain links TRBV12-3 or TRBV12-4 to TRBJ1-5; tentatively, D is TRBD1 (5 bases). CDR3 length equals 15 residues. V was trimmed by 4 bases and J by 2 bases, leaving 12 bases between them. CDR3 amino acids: CASSWQGTGNQPQHF. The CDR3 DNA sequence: TGTGCCAGCAGTTGGCAGGGTACGGGCAATCAGCCCCAGCATTTT.

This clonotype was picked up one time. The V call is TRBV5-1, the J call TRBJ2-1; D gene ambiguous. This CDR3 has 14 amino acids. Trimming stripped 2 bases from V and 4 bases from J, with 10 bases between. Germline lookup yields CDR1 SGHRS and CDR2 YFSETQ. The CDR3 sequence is CASSFLMPYNEQFF. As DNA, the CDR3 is TGCGCCAGCAGCTTCTTGATGCCATACAATGAGCAGTTCTTC.

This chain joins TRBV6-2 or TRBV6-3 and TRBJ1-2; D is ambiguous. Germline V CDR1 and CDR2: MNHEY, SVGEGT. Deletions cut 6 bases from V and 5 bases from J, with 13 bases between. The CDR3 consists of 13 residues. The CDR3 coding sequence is TGTGCCAGCAGCGACGGACCGCTATATGGCTACACCTTC. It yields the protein CASSDGPLYGYTF.